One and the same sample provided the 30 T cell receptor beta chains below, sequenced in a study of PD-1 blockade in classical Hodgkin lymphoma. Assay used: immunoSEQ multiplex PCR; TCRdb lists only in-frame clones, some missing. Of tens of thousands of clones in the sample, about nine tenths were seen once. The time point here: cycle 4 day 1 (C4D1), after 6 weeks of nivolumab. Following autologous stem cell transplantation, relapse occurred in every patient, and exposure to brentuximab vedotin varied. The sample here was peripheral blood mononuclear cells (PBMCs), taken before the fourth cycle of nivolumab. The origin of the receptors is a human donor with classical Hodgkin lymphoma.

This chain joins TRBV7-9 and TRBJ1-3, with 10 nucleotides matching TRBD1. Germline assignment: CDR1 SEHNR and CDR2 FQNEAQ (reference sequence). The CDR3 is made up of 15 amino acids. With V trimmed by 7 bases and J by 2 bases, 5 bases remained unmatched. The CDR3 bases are TGTGCCAGCAACGTGGGACAGGGGACTGGAAACACCATATATTTT. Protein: CASNVGQGTGNTIYF.

In DNA, the CDR3 is TGTGCCAGCTCACCACGTAGTGTAGGTTTAACTGGAGGGGTAGAGACCCAGTACTTC. This translates into CASSPRSVGLTGGVETQYF. This chain uses TRBV18 with TRBJ2-5; the D gene is possibly TRBD2 (6 bases). Trimming removed 1 base at V and 4 bases at J, with 25 bases between. Germline loops: CDR1 KGHSH, CDR2 LQKENI. The CDR3 sequence is 19 residues long.

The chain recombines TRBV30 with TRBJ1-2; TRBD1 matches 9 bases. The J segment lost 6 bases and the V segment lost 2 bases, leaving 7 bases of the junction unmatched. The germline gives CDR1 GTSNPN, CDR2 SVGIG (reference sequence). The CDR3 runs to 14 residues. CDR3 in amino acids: CAWSPGTGWDGYTF. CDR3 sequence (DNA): TGTGCCTGGAGTCCCGGGACAGGGTGGGATGGCTACACCTTC.

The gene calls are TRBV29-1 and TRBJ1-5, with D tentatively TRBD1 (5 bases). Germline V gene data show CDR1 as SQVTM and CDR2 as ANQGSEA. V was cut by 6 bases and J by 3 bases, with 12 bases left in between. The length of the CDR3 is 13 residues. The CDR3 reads CSVAQGFNQPQHF. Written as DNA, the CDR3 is TGCAGCGTAGCTCAGGGCTTCAATCAGCCCCAGCATTTT.

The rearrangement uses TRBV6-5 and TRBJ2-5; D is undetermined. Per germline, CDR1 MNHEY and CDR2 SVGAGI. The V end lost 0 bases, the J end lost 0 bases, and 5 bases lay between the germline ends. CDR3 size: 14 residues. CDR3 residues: CASSYSRYQETQYF. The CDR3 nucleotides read TGTGCCAGCAGTTACTCGAGGTACCAAGAGACCCAGTACTTC.

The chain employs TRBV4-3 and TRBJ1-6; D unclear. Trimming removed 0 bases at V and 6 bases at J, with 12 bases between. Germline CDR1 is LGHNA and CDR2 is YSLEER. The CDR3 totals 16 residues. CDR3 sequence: CASSQDRHARNSPLHF. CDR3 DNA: TGCGCCAGCAGCCAAGATCGACACGCTCGTAATTCACCCCTCCACTTT.

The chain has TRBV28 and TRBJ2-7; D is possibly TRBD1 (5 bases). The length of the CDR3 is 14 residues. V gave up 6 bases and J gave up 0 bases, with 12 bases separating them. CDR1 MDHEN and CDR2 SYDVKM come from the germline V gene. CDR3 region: CASSPTGSSYEQYF. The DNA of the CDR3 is TGTGCCAGCAGCCCTACAGGTTCCTCCTACGAGCAGTACTTC.

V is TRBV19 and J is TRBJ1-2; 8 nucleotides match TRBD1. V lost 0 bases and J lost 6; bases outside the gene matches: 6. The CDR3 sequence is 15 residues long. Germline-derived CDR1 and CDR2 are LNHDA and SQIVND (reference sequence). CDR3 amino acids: CASSIDSGGVNGYTF. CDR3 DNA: TGTGCCAGTAGTATAGATTCAGGGGGCGTGAATGGCTACACCTTC.

The CDR3 bases are TGTGCCAGCTCACCACTAGTAGCGGGGGGGCGAGGAGATACGCAGTATTTT. Translating gives CASSPLVAGGRGDTQYF. The V gene is TRBV18, the J gene TRBJ2-3, with 11 bases matching TRBD2. This CDR3 has 17 amino acids. J gave up 5 bases and V 1 base, and 8 bases lay outside the gene matches. Germline V gene sequence: CDR1 KGHSH, CDR2 LQKENI.

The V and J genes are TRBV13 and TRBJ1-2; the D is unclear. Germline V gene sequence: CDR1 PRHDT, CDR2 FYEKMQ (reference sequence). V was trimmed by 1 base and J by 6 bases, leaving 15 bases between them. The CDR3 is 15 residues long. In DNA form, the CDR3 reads TGTGCCAGCAGCTTAGCACTCATTAAATCTCATGGCTACACCTTC. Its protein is CASSLALIKSHGYTF.

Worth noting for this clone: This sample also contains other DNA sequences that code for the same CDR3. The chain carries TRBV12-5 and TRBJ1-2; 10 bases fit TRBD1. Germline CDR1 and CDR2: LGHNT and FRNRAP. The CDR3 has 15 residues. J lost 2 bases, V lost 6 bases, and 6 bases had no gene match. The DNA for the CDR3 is TGTGCTAGTGGCCCCCCGGGACAGGGGAACTATGGCTACACCTTC. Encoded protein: CASGPPGQGNYGYTF.

DNA of the CDR3: TGCGCCAGCAGGGACAGTTTTAATTCACCCCTCCACTTT. Amino acid sequence: CASRDSFNSPLHF. This sequence joins TRBV5-1 and TRBJ1-6; D is perhaps TRBD1 (6 bases). Germline-derived CDR1 and CDR2 are SGHRS and YFSETQ. V was trimmed by 5 bases and J by 6 bases, leaving 9 bases between them. This CDR3 is built from 13 residues.

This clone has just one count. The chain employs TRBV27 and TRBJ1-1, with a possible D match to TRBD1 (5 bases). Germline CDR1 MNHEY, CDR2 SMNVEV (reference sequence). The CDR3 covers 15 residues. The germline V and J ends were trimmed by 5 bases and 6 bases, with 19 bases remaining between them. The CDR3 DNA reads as TGTGCCAGCAGTGACAGATTCAGCGTGGGGGCTGAAGCTTTCTTT. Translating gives CASSDRFSVGAEAFF.

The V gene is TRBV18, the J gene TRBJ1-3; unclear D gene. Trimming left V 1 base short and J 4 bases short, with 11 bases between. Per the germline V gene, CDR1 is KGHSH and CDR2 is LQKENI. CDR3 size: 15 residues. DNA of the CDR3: TGTGCCAGCTCACCACTGGTTAATGAGGGAAACACCATATATTTT. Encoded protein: CASSPLVNEGNTIYF.

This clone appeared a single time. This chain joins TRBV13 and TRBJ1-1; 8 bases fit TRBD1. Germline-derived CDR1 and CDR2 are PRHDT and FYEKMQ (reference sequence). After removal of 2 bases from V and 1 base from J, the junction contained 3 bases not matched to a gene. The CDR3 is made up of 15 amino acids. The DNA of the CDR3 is TGTGCCAGCAGCTTATCGACAGGGGCGAACACTGAAGCTTTCTTT. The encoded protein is CASSLSTGANTEAFF.

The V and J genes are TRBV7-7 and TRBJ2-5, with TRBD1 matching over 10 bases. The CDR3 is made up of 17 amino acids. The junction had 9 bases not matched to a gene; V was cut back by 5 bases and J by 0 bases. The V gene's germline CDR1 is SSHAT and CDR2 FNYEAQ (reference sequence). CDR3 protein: CASSRGGTGEDQETQYF. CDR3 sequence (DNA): TGTGCCAGCAGCCGAGGCGGGACAGGGGAGGACCAAGAGACCCAGTACTTC.

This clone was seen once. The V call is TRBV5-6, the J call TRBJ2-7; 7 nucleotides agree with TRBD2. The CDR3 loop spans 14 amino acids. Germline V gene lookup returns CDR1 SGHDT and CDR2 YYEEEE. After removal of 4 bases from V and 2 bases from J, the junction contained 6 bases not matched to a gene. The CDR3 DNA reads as TGTGCCAGCAGCGGGGGGAGGGAGGCCTACGAGCAGTACTTC. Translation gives CASSGGREAYEQYF.

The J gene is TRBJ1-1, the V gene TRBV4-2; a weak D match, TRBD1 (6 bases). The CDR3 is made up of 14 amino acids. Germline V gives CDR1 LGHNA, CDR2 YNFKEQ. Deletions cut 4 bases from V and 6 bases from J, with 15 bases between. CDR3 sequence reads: CASSPDRFTSEAFF. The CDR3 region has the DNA TGTGCCAGCAGCCCAGACAGGTTTACGTCTGAAGCTTTCTTT.

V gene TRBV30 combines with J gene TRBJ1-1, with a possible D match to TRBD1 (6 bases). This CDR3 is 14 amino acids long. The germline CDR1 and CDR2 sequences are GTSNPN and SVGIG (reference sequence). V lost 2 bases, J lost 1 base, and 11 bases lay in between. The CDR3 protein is CAWSWTDENTEAFF. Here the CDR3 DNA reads TGTGCCTGGAGTTGGACAGACGAGAACACTGAAGCTTTCTTT.

The CDR3 protein is CASSYSIGVAGNTIYF. CDR3 coding DNA: TGTGCCAGCAGTTACTCGATCGGGGTTGCTGGAAACACCATATATTTT. V gene TRBV6-5 combines with J gene TRBJ1-3, with D unresolved. With 0 bases removed from V and 2 bases from J, the gap between germline ends came to 11 bases. From germline, CDR1 is MNHEY and CDR2 SVGAGI. The CDR3 consists of 16 residues.

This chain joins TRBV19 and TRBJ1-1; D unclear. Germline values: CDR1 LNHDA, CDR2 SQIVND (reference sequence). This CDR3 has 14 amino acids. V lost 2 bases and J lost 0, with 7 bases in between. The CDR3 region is CASSIRELNTEAFF. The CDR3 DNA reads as TGTGCCAGTAGTATACGGGAACTGAACACTGAAGCTTTCTTT.

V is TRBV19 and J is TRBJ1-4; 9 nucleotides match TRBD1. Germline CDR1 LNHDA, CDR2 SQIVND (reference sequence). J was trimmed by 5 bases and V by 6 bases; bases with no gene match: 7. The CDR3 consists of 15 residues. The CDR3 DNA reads TGTGCCAGTAGCCCCCCCGGGACAGGGAATGAAAAACTGTTTTTT. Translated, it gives CASSPPGTGNEKLFF.

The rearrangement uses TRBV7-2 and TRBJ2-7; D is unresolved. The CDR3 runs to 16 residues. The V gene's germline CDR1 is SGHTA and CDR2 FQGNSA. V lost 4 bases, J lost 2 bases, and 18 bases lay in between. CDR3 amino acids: CASSSRTPSPTYEQYF. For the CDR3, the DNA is TGTGCCAGCAGCTCGCGGACCCCATCCCCGACCTACGAGCAGTACTTC.

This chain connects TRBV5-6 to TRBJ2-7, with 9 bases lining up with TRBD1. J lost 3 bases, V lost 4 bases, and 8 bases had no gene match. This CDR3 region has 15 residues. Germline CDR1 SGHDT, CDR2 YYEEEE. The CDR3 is CASSASPGQGYEQYF. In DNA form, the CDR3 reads TGTGCCAGCAGCGCCAGTCCGGGACAGGGCTACGAGCAGTACTTC.

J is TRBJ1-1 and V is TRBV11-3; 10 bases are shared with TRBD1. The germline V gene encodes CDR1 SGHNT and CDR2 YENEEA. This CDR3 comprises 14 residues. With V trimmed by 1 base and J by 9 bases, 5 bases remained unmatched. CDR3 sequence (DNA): TGTGCCAGCAGCTTAGCACGGACAGGGGGAAAAGCTTTCTTT. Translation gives CASSLARTGGKAFF.

The CDR3 nucleotides read TGTGCCAGCAGTCAGCCAAGGGGGGGGAATCAGCCCCAGCATTTT. Its protein product is CASSQPRGGNQPQHF. The rearrangement links TRBV7-7 to TRBJ1-5; possible D gene TRBD1, 6 bases. The ends were cut back, 6 bases at V and 4 bases at J, with 16 bases in the middle. There are 15 residues in the CDR3. Looked up from germline, CDR1 is SSHAT and CDR2 is FNYEAQ (reference sequence).

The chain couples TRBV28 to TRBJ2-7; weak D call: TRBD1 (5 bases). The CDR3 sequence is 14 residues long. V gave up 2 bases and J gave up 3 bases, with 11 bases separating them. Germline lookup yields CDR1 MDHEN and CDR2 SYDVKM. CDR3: CASSLAGSVYEQYF. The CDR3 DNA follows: TGTGCCAGCAGTTTAGCAGGGTCCGTCTACGAGCAGTACTTC.

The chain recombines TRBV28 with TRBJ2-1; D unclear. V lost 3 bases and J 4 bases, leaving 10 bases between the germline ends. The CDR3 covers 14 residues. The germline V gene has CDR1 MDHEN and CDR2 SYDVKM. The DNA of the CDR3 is TGTGCCAGCAGTTTCCCCGACTGGTACAATGAGCAGTTCTTC. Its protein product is CASSFPDWYNEQFF.

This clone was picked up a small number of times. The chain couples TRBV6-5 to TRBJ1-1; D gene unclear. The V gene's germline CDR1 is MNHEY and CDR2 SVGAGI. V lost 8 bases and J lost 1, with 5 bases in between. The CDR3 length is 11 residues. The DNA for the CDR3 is TGTGCCAGCGGAAGGAACACTGAAGCTTTCTTT. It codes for CASGRNTEAFF.

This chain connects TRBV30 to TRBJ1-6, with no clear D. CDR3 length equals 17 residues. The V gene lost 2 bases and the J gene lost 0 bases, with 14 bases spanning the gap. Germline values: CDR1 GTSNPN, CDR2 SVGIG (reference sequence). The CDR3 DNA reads TGTGCCTGGAGTATGCATCGGACGGGCTCCTATAATTCACCCCTCCACTTT. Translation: CAWSMHRTGSYNSPLHF.